This is a list of T cell receptor beta chains from one sample in a study of blood T cell repertoires in COVID-19. The method was immunoSEQ multiplex PCR; TCRdb's version includes in-frame clones alone and lacks a portion of them. The sample carries 52,000 or so clones, roughly three quarters recorded once. The sequencing input was peripheral blood. The receptors shown here come from a middle-aged man with active or convalescent COVID-19. The CDR3 runs from the conserved cysteine through the conserved F or W. D genes are given only for firm matches. Size is omitted from some rows. Given values are once, few, many or a class for expanded clones.

>TRBJ2-7|TRBV6-6|.|TRBD2
TGTGCCAGCAGTTCCGGGACTAGCGGGACCTACGAGCAGTACTTC
CASSSGTSGTYEQYF
>TRBJ2-5|TRBV15|.|TRBD2
TGTGCCACCAGCAGGACAAGCGGGGGGGCGATAGGAGGAGAGGAGACCCAGTACTTC
CATSRTSGGAIGGEETQYF
>TRBJ1-2|TRBV19|.|.
TGTGCCAGCGAGGGGAGGAATAACTATGGCTACACCTTC
CASEGRNNYGYTF
>TRBJ2-1|TRBV19|.|TRBD1
TGTGCCAGTAGTATAGGAGGACAGGCTTACAATGAGCAGTTCTTC
CASSIGGQAYNEQFF
>TRBJ1-5|TRBV19|.|TRBD1
TGTGCCAGTACCGACAGGGCTCGCAATCAGCCCCAGCATTTT
CASTDRARNQPQHF
>TRBJ1-2|TRBV9|.|.
TGTGCCAGCAGCGAGGGGACATCGGCTCTTGGCTACACCTTC
CASSEGTSALGYTF
>TRBJ2-1|TRBV7-2|.|TRBD1
TGTGCCAGCACCCTTACGGGACAGCCGAACAATGAGCAGTTCTTC
CASTLTGQPNNEQFF
>TRBJ1-1|TRBV7-3|.|.
TGTGCCAGCAGCCCCTCGGGACAAGCTAATCCTGAAGCTTTCTTT
CASSPSGQANPEAFF
>TRBJ1-5|TRBV19|few|TRBD1
TGTGCCAGTGACAGGGGAGCGGGAAGCAATCAGCCCCAGCATTTT
CASDRGAGSNQPQHF
>TRBJ1-6|TRBV10-3|few|.
TGTGCCATCAGTGAAAGCTGGGGGGTGGGTAATTCACCCCTCCACTTT
CAISESWGVGNSPLHF
>TRBJ2-2|TRBV7-2|.|TRBD1
TGTGCCAGCAGCTTAACGACAGGGAGTTCCGGGGAGCTGTTTTTT
CASSLTTGSSGELFF
>TRBJ2-3|TRBV19|once|TRBD1
TGTGCCAGTAGTATCCGGGACAGGGGTACAGATACGCAGTATTTT
CASSIRDRGTDTQYF
>TRBJ2-7|TRBV7-2|few|TRBD2
TGTGCCAGCAGCGAGGGACTAGCGGGGGCGCAGCAGTACTTC
CASSEGLAGAQQYF
>TRBJ2-2|TRBV5-1|few|TRBD2
TGCGCCAGCAGCTTCAGAGCGGGAGTAGAAGGAACCGGGGAGCTGTTTTTT
CASSFRAGVEGTGELFF
>TRBJ2-1|TRBV5-4|.|TRBD1
TGTGCCAGCAGCTTGGGGACAGGGGGTTACAATGAGCAGTTCTTC
CASSLGTGGYNEQFF
>TRBJ1-1|TRBV18|.|.
TGTGCCAGCTCACCATCAGGGCGGACTGAAGCTTTCTTT
CASSPSGRTEAFF
>TRBJ2-5|TRBV27|.|TRBD2
TGTGCCAGCAGTTTGAGGACTAGCGGGAGGGCCGAGGAAGAGACCCAGTACTTC
CASSLRTSGRAEEETQYF
>TRBJ2-2|TRBV10-3|.|TRBD1
TGTGCCATTTCAATAGGGGGCAACACCGGGGAGCTGTTTTTT
CAISIGGNTGELFF
>TRBJ2-7|TRBV7-2|.|TRBD1
TGTGCCAGCAGCTTAGACACAGGGACAGCCGCCTACGAGCAGTACTTC
CASSLDTGTAAYEQYF
>TRBJ1-5|TRBV7-2|.|.
TGTGCCAGCAGCTTAATAAATCAGCCCCAGCATTTT
CASSLINQPQHF
>TRBJ2-3|TRBV18|few|TRBD1
TGTGCCAGCTCACAGGGGGCAACAGATACGCAGTATTTT
CASSQGATDTQYF
>TRBJ2-1|TRBV5-4|few|.
TGTGCCAGTTCGGCATGGAACAGTTACAATGAGCAGTTCTTC
CASSAWNSYNEQFF
>TRBJ2-7|TRBV4-1|.|TRBD1
TGCGCCAGCAGCCAAGATCCGGGACAGTCCGAGCAGTACTTC
CASSQDPGQSEQYF
>TRBJ1-4|TRBV30|.|.
TGTGCCTGGAGTGTCCGGTATAATGAAAAACTGTTTTTT
CAWSVRYNEKLFF